The 14 T cell receptor beta chains listed next were all sequenced from one sample in a study of human T cells and chemical hapten exposure. Single cDNA molecules in the library carried unique molecular identifiers attached during preparation. TCRdb itself ran the reads through MiXCR, one entry per CDR3 protein. The sample contains just under 4,500 distinct CDR3 sequences, approximately 50% of which appear only once. Stated treatment: therapeutic diphenylcyclopropenone sensitization with weekly scalp DPC. The sequenced sample was whole blood, obtained before DPC sensitization or 2, 6, or about 24 weeks after (not recorded which). These receptors came from an adult with alopecia areata. Some clones in this sample may be carry-over from other donors' samples. This table probably holds off-target reads from a library built for another chain.

This clonotype was seen a single time. The chain carries TRBV20-1 and TRBJ2-5; 7 bases align to TRBD1. This CDR3 is 12 amino acids long. Germline values: CDR1 DFQATT, CDR2 SNEGSKA (reference sequence). The junction had 3 bases not matched to a gene; V was cut back by 6 bases and J by 2 bases. This CDR3 is CSALGQQETQYF. The DNA for the CDR3 is TGCAGTGCCTTGGGACAGCAAGAGACCCAGTACTTC.

The rearrangement links TRBV7-8 to TRBJ2-1; D is uncertain. CDR3 length equals 13 residues. Trimming stripped 1 base from V and 6 bases from J, with 7 bases between. The germline V gene has CDR1 SGHVS and CDR2 FQNEAQ. CDR3 region: CASSLDSINEQFF. CDR3 DNA: TGTGCCAGCAGCTTAGATTCGATCAATGAGCAGTTCTTC.

The J gene is TRBJ2-1, the V gene TRBV11-3; 7 bases line up with TRBD2. This CDR3 comprises 16 residues. J lost 7 bases, V lost 2 bases, and 11 bases had no gene match. From germline, CDR1 is SGHNT and CDR2 YENEEA. The CDR3 DNA follows: TGTGCCAGCAGCTTAACGCGGGAGTCCTACAAGAATGAGCAGTTCTTC. This encodes CASSLTRESYKNEQFF.

The rearrangement joins TRBV6-1 to TRBJ2-7, with a weak D call TRBD1 (6 bases). This CDR3 contains 15 residues. Germline V gives CDR1 MNHNS, CDR2 SASEGT. The germline V and J ends were trimmed by 7 bases and 3 bases, with 19 bases remaining between them. The CDR3 sequence: CASTQETGFDYEQYF. CDR3 DNA: TGTGCCAGCACCCAAGAAACAGGGTTTGACTACGAGCAGTACTTC.

V gene TRBV20-1 combines with J gene TRBJ1-1; the match to TRBD1 covers 7 bases. The CDR3 has 14 residues. V lost 3 bases, J lost 3 bases, and 7 bases stayed unmatched. CDR1 DFQATT and CDR2 SNEGSKA come from the germline V gene (reference sequence). The CDR3 sequence: CSARIGGSDTEAFF. CDR3 coding DNA: TGCAGTGCTAGGATAGGGGGCTCGGACACTGAAGCTTTCTTT.

Only a few counts were recorded for this clonotype. The chain carries TRBV5-5 and TRBJ2-2; possibly TRBD2 for D (6 bases). The germline CDR1 and CDR2 sequences are SGHKS and YYEKEE (reference sequence). CDR3 length: 13 residues. Between the trimmed V and J ends, which lost 1 base and 6 bases, there was a span of 7 bases. This chain's CDR3 is CASSLTGAGELFF. DNA of the CDR3: TGTGCCAGCAGCTTGACGGGGGCCGGGGAGCTGTTTTTT.

The chain recombines TRBV7-2 with TRBJ2-3; 8 nucleotides agree with TRBD2. The CDR3 sequence is 17 residues long. Trimming removed 2 bases from V and 1 base from J; junction bases left unmatched: 8. Germline V gives CDR1 SGHTA, CDR2 FQGNSA. CDR3 DNA sequence: TGTGCCAGCAGCTTAAAGGGCAGCGGGGGACGCACAGATACGCAGTATTTT. Its protein product is CASSLKGSGGRTDTQYF.

A few counts support this clonotype. The genes are TRBV6-1 and TRBJ2-7, with 7 bases that match TRBD1. V was clipped by 4 bases and J by 2 bases; unmatched bases: 5. Germline assignment: CDR1 MNHNS and CDR2 SASEGT. The CDR3 has 14 residues. CDR3 residues: CASSAQGVAYEQYF. In nucleotides, the CDR3 is TGTGCCAGCAGTGCGCAGGGGGTTGCCTACGAGCAGTACTTC.

In its sample, this clonotype was seen a few times. The gene calls are TRBV28 and TRBJ2-1, with 7 bases fitting TRBD1. Germline CDR1 is MDHEN and CDR2 is SYDVKM. Losses at the gene ends were 6 bases for V and 8 bases for J; bases not matched to a gene: 1. CDR3 length: 11 amino acids. CDR3 sequence (DNA): TGTGCCAGCAGACAGGGGTATGAGCAGTTCTTC. This gives the protein CASRQGYEQFF.

The chain couples TRBV6-5 to TRBJ2-3; no firm D call. The germline CDR1 and CDR2 sequences are MNHEY and SVGAGI. V was trimmed by 1 base and J by 6 bases, leaving 2 bases between them. The CDR3 contains 11 residues. The CDR3 reads CASSYYDTQYF. The CDR3 DNA reads TGTGCCAGCAGTTACTACGATACGCAGTATTTT.

A few counts support this clonotype. This chain links TRBV18 with TRBJ2-7; TRBD1 or TRBD2 may be the D gene (5 bases each). Between the trimmed V and J ends, which lost 4 bases and 1 base, there was a span of 17 bases. This CDR3 contains 16 residues. CDR1 and CDR2 (germline): KGHSH, LQKENI. The CDR3 sequence is CASSRVGAGMSYEQYF. The DNA of the CDR3 is TGTGCCAGCTCACGGGTCGGGGCAGGTATGTCCTACGAGCAGTACTTC.

In this sample, this clonotype turned up once. This chain uses TRBV28 with TRBJ2-7; D is perhaps TRBD2 (5 bases). Germline V gives CDR1 MDHEN, CDR2 SYDVKM. V lost 2 bases to trimming and J lost 6 bases, with 8 bases between them. CDR3 length: 12 amino acids. The CDR3 DNA is TGTGCCAGCAGTTTACCGCGGGCCGAGCAGTACTTC. This codes for CASSLPRAEQYF.

In DNA form, the CDR3 reads TGTGCCAGCAGCTTGGACCCGGGACAGAAGCAGTTCTTC. This sequence encodes CASSLDPGQKQFF. The genes are TRBV11-2 and TRBJ2-1; 7 bases map to TRBD1. Germline V gives CDR1 SGHAT, CDR2 FQNNGV. V shed 3 bases and J 11 bases; nucleotides not matched to a gene: 7. CDR3 length: 13 residues.

This clonotype turned up a few times. The chain employs TRBV6-2 or TRBV6-3 and TRBJ2-3, with 8 bases lining up with TRBD2. The germline CDR1 and CDR2 sequences are MNHEY and SVGEGT. Germline trimming cut 0 bases from V and 1 base from J; bases unmatched to any gene: 6. This CDR3 is built from 17 residues. In nucleotides, the CDR3 is TGTGCCAGCAGTTACTCTCCGGGGGGGGAAGGCACAGATACGCAGTATTTT. Translation gives CASSYSPGGEGTDTQYF.